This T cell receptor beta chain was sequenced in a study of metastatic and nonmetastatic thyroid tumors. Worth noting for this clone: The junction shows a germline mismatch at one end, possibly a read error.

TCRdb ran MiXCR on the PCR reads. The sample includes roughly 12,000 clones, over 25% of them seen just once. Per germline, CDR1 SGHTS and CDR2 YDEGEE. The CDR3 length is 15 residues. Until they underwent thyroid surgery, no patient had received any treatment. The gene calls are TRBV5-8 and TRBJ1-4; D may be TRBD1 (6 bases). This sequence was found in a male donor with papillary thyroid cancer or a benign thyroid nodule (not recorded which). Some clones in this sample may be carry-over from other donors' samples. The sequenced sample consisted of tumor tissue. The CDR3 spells CASSPKDGQNDKLFF. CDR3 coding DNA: TGTGCCAGCAGCCCGAAAGACGGACAGAATGATAAACTGTTTTTT.